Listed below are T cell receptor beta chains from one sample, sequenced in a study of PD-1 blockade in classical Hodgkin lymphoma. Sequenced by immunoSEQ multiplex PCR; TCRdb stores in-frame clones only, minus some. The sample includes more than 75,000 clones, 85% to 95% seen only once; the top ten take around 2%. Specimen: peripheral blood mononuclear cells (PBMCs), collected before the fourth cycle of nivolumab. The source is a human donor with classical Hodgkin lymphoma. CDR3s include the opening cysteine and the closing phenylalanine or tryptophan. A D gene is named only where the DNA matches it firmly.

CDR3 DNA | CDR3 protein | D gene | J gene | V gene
TGTGCCAGCTCAAAGGACAGGGACGAGCAGTACTTC | CASSKDRDEQYF | TRBD1 | TRBJ2-7 | TRBV18
TGTGCCAGCAGTGCCTATACAGAGATCTCCTACGAGCAGTACTTC | CASSAYTEISYEQYF | . | TRBJ2-7 | TRBV6-1
TGTGCCAGCAGCGTAAAGCCCGGGACTAGCAGGAACAATGAGCAGTTCTTC | CASSVKPGTSRNNEQFF | TRBD2 | TRBJ2-1 | TRBV9
TGTGCCAGCAGCTTATTGAGCGGACTAGCTTTCCACGAGCAGTACTTC | CASSLLSGLAFHEQYF | TRBD2 | TRBJ2-7 | TRBV5-6
TGTGCCAGCAGTTCCCAGCGGGAGGGCCCAGATACGCAGTATTTT | CASSSQREGPDTQYF | TRBD2 | TRBJ2-3 | TRBV28
TGTGCCAGCAATCTAGACAGTTCCTATGGCTACACCTTC | CASNLDSSYGYTF | . | TRBJ1-2 | TRBV9
TGTGCCAGCACCTCAAGGGGGCGGAGCGGCTCCTACAATGAGCAGTTCTTC | CASTSRGRSGSYNEQFF | TRBD1 | TRBJ2-1 | TRBV11-2
TGTGCCAGCAGTTACTCGGGCAGTCATCAGCCCCAGCATTTT | CASSYSGSHQPQHF | . | TRBJ1-5 | TRBV6-5
TGCGCCAGCAGCCGGTATCTAACAGGGGGCTCGGGGACTGAAGCTTTCTTT | CASSRYLTGGSGTEAFF | TRBD1 | TRBJ1-1 | TRBV5-1
TGTGCCAGTAGTCTGGACAGGGACCTCCGGCGGATTAGCAATCAGCCCCAGCATTTT | CASSLDRDLRRISNQPQHF | TRBD1 | TRBJ1-5 | TRBV19
TGTGCCAGCAGAACCATTCCAGGGGCGGGGGAGCAGTACTTC | CASRTIPGAGEQYF | . | TRBJ2-5 | TRBV6-5
TGTGCCAGTAGTATAGGAGGGACAGGGACTGGCACTGAAGCTTTCTTT | CASSIGGTGTGTEAFF | TRBD1 | TRBJ1-1 | TRBV19
TGTGCCAGCTCACCACTTCGAGCGGGAGTGGTCACCGGGGAGCTGTTTTTT | CASSPLRAGVVTGELFF | TRBD2 | TRBJ2-2 | TRBV18
TGTGCCTGGAGCCCTCCGCCGTTTTCCTATAATTCACCCCTCCACTTT | CAWSPPPFSYNSPLHF | . | TRBJ1-6 | TRBV30
TGTGCCAGCAGCCTGAATTCGTATGGCTACACCTTC | CASSLNSYGYTF | . | TRBJ1-2 | TRBV5-6
TGTGCCAGCAGTCGCTCGGGACACGGCTACACCTTC | CASSRSGHGYTF | . | TRBJ1-2 | TRBV6-6
TGTGCCAGCAGCGTCGGTGGGCGAAATCAGCCCCAGCATTTT | CASSVGGRNQPQHF | . | TRBJ1-5 | TRBV9
TGTGCCAGCAGTTTTCCCGGGACAGGGGACACCGGGGAGCTGTTTTTT | CASSFPGTGDTGELFF | TRBD1 | TRBJ2-2 | TRBV28